This TCR beta chain was found in a study of CD8 T cells in ankylosing spondylitis. Worth noting for this clonotype: Antigen specificity is unknown.

Study-wide results and caveats: The study looked at matched synovial fluid samples from ankylosing spondylitis patients. Disease-linked clones were reported to be significantly enriched there. In peripheral blood, disease-linked CD8+ clones occurred at relatively low frequencies. A TCR beta motif of fewer than ten highly homologous variants seemed to mark ankylosing spondylitis blood.

5'-RACE, quantitative and with molecular barcodes, yielded the TCR beta libraries. A single record per CDR3 protein comes from TCRdb applying MiXCR to the 5' RACE reads. The table records some 220,000 distinct CDR3 sequences, about 10% of them present only once. The CDR3 extends over 12 amino acids. Germline CDR1 reads SQVTM; CDR2 reads ANQGSEA. V dropped 5 bases and J dropped 2 bases, with 10 bases sitting between them. This clonotype originated in a male donor with ankylosing spondylitis or in good health (not recorded which). The sequenced sample consisted of blood, either unsorted or a sorted T cell fraction (not recorded which). V usage is TRBV29-1 and J usage is TRBJ2-7, with D maybe TRBD2 (6 bases). CDR3 loop: CSVYREPYEQYF. The CDR3 DNA reads as TGCAGCGTTTACCGGGAGCCCTACGAGCAGTACTTC.